These T cell receptor beta chains were read from a single sample in a study of CD8 T cells in ankylosing spondylitis. One entry per CDR3 protein, called by TCRdb with MiXCR from the 5' RACE reads. In the table there are about 36,000 distinct CDR3 sequences, about an eighth of which are singletons. Material: synovial fluid, either unsorted or a sorted T cell fraction (not recorded which). These receptor sequences come from a male donor with ankylosing spondylitis. The CDR3 runs from the conserved cysteine through the conserved F or W. A D gene is named only where the DNA matches it firmly. Only part of the rows carry a size: once, few, many, or a class if the clone is expanded.

>many|TRBJ2-7|NA|TRBV4-1
CASSHQGRDSYEQYF
TGCGCCAGCAGCCATCAGGGCCGGGACTCCTACGAGCAGTACTTC
>NA|TRBJ1-1|NA|TRBV6-5
CASSYSIEGATEAFF
TGTGCCAGCAGTTACTCGATTGAAGGGGCCACTGAAGCTTTCTTT
>NA|TRBJ2-2|NA|TRBV11-2
CASSQSPTGELFF
TGTGCCAGCAGCCAAAGCCCCACCGGGGAGCTGTTTTTT
>NA|TRBJ1-1|NA|TRBV21-1
CASSTQGALMNTEAFF
TGTGCCAGCAGCACGCAGGGGGCGTTAATGAACACTGAAGCTTTCTTT
>many|TRBJ2-1|NA|TRBV24-1
CATSETASYNEQFF
TGTGCCACCAGTGAGACAGCAAGCTACAATGAGCAGTTCTTC
>few|TRBJ2-3|TRBD2|TRBV18
CASSPALAGGTDTQYF
TGTGCCAGCTCACCGGCACTAGCGGGAGGCACAGATACGCAGTATTTT
>NA|TRBJ2-1|TRBD2|TRBV20-1
CSARNTGTSGKGLDEQFF
TGCAGTGCTAGAAATACCGGGACTAGCGGGAAGGGATTGGATGAGCAGTTCTTC
>NA|TRBJ2-7|NA|TRBV2
CASSPSRSEQYF
TGTGCCAGCAGCCCATCTAGGAGCGAGCAGTACTTC
>many|TRBJ2-5|NA|TRBV11-2
CASSHGETQYF
TGTGCCAGCAGCCACGGAGAGACCCAGTACTTC
>many|TRBJ2-7|TRBD1|TRBV27
CASSPWDSNYEQYF
TGTGCCAGCAGTCCATGGGACAGTAACTACGAGCAGTACTTC
>many|TRBJ1-4|NA|TRBV6-5
CASSYSSGGKLFF
TGTGCCAGCAGTTATTCCTCTGGGGGAAAACTGTTTTTT
>few|TRBJ2-7|NA|TRBV6-1
CASSDIGRVYEQYF
TGTGCCAGCAGCGACATCGGGAGAGTCTACGAGCAGTACTTC
>NA|TRBJ1-1|NA|TRBV2
CASTGSTNTEAFF
TGTGCCAGCACTGGTTCGACGAACACTGAAGCTTTCTTT
>many|TRBJ1-4|NA|TRBV15
CATSRVLGEGEKLFF
TGTGCCACCAGCAGAGTTCTGGGTGAGGGTGAAAAACTGTTTTTT
>many|TRBJ2-2|NA|TRBV12-3/TRBV12-4
CASSEVGAVTGELFF
TGTGCCAGCTCTGAAGTCGGGGCGGTCACCGGGGAGCTGTTTTTT
>NA|TRBJ2-3|NA|TRBV18
CASSPITQTTDTQYF
TGTGCCAGCTCACCCATTACCCAAACCACAGATACGCAGTATTTT
>few|TRBJ2-7|TRBD2|TRBV28
CASSGLAGGPSEQYF
TGTGCCAGCAGCGGACTAGCGGGAGGGCCCAGCGAGCAGTACTTC
>many|TRBJ1-5|TRBD1|TRBV28
CASLEGTGRNQPQHF
TGTGCCAGCCTAGAGGGGACAGGACGAAATCAGCCCCAGCATTTT
>many|TRBJ1-1|NA|TRBV6-2/TRBV6-3
CASSSHDGGGEAFF
TGTGCCAGCAGTTCGCATGACGGAGGAGGTGAAGCTTTCTTT
>many|TRBJ1-2|TRBD1|TRBV12-3/TRBV12-4
CASSWGQNYGYTF
TGTGCCAGCAGTTGGGGACAGAACTATGGCTACACCTTC
>NA|TRBJ2-4|NA|TRBV6-1
CASSQRDVLRGKNIQYF
TGTGCCAGCAGCCAGAGGGACGTCCTAAGAGGCAAAAACATTCAGTACTTC
>many|TRBJ2-7|NA|TRBV10-3
CATAGTAIYEQYF
TGTGCCACGGCGGGGACGGCGATCTACGAGCAGTACTTC
>many|TRBJ2-2|NA|TRBV20-1
CSARDIALTGELFF
TGCAGTGCTAGAGATATAGCCCTCACCGGGGAGCTGTTTTTT
>NA|TRBJ2-7|TRBD2|TRBV6-6
CASSGLAGEQYF
TGTGCCAGCAGTGGACTAGCGGGGGAGCAGTACTTC
>few|TRBJ2-1|NA|TRBV9
CASSVGGGYNEQFF
TGTGCCAGCAGCGTAGGAGGTGGTTACAATGAGCAGTTCTTC
>few|TRBJ1-5|NA|TRBV6-1
CASSDGENQPQHF
TGTGCCAGCAGTGACGGCGAGAATCAGCCCCAGCATTTT
>NA|TRBJ2-7|NA|TRBV6-7
CASSYPNNFEQYF
TGTGCCAGCAGTTACCCTAACAACTTCGAGCAGTACTTC
>many|TRBJ1-5|TRBD1|TRBV27
CASSLGTGGSNQPQHF
TGTGCCAGCAGTTTAGGGACAGGGGGATCGAATCAGCCCCAGCATTTT
>NA|TRBJ1-1|NA|TRBV5-1
CASSFTSNTEAFF
TGCGCCAGCAGCTTCACCTCGAACACTGAAGCTTTCTTT
>many|TRBJ1-1|NA|TRBV20-1
CRISILHTEAFF
TGCAGGATTTCCATTCTCCACACTGAAGCTTTCTTT
>many|TRBJ2-7|NA|TRBV30
CAWSPGGGYEQYF
TGTGCCTGGAGTCCAGGGGGAGGTTACGAGCAGTACTTC
>NA|TRBJ2-1|NA|TRBV6-1
CASRIGRGIYNEQFF
TGTGCCAGCCGGATTGGCAGGGGAATCTACAATGAGCAGTTCTTC
>NA|TRBJ1-4|TRBD1|TRBV4-3
CASSQDLDRVGEKLFF
TGCGCCAGCAGCCAAGATCTCGACAGGGTCGGCGAAAAACTGTTTTTT
>few|TRBJ1-6|NA|TRBV28
CATGPGQGGSPLHF
TGTGCCACTGGGCCAGGGCAGGGAGGTTCACCCCTCCACTTT
>NA|TRBJ2-7|NA|TRBV29-1
CSVEVTVLRGSYEQYF
TGCAGCGTTGAAGTCACAGTACTAAGGGGCTCCTACGAGCAGTACTTC
>few|TRBJ2-7|TRBD2|TRBV2
CASSSGTKYYEQYF
TGTGCCAGCAGTAGCGGGACGAAATACTACGAGCAGTACTTC
>few|TRBJ2-3|NA|TRBV7-8
CASSHRGENTDTQYF
TGTGCCAGCAGCCATAGGGGGGAGAACACAGATACGCAGTATTTT